One T cell receptor beta chain is described in this entry. Its target is unknown. The CDR3 runs to 14 residues. After removal of 10 bases from V and 7 bases from J, the junction contained 6 bases not matched to a gene. In germline, CDR1 is LNHDA, CDR2 SQIVND (reference sequence). The data originate from a study of cytomegalovirus exposure and HLA in healthy donors. At the level of the study: An early release of data contained about 85 million unique TCRs, which came from HLA-typed donors.

The PCR employed 60 Vbeta primers together with 13 Jbeta primers. Measured with immunoSEQ multiplex PCR; TCRdb has only the in-frame clones, and not every one. The table includes under 200,000 clones, roughly 79% detected once. Study results and limitations: Sequences of the TCR beta chain were said to predict the HLA-A and HLA-B alleles of most subjects accurately. A prior analysis recorded that most TCR beta V segments were productive about 90% or about 30% of the time.

The origin of this receptor is a man younger than 40 in good health and CMV-seronegative. The sample consisted of PBMCs. This chain uses TRBV19 with TRBJ2-1; TRBD2 matches at 14 bases. This CDR3 is CATKGLAGVNEQFF. In DNA form, the CDR3 reads TGTGCCACCAAGGGACTAGCGGGAGTAAATGAGCAGTTCTTC.